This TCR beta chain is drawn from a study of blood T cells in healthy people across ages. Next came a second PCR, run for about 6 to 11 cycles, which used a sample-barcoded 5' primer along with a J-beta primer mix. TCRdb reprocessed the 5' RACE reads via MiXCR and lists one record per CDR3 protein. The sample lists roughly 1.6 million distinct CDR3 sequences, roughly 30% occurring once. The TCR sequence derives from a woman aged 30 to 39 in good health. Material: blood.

The CDR3: CASSAYLGGLLTGELFF. For the CDR3, the DNA is TGTGCCAGCAGCGCATACCTGGGCGGACTGTTGACCGGGGAGCTGTTTTTT. The chain carries TRBV9 and TRBJ2-2; D is possibly TRBD2 (5 bases). This CDR3 has 17 amino acids. V was shortened by 3 bases and J by 5 bases, with 20 bases between the two germline ends. Germline CDR1 reads SGDLS; CDR2 reads YYNGEE.